This TCR beta chain emerged from a study of early T cells in non-severe SARS-CoV-2 infection. As for the study in general: Whole-blood bulk RNA, unsorted, was sequenced, and chains were unpaired.

One entry per CDR3 protein, called by TCRdb with MiXCR from the 5' RACE reads. The sample shows about 76,000 distinct CDR3 sequences, about a sixth of them seen only once. V was pared by 5 bases and J by 2 bases, with 13 bases between. The germline V gene has CDR1 LGHDT and CDR2 YNNKEL (reference sequence). CDR3 length: 16 amino acids. This clonotype has a handful of counts. The sequenced sample was whole blood. The V gene is TRBV3-1, the J gene TRBJ1-6; the D is unclear. The source of this sequence is an adult who was a healthcare worker with PCR-confirmed SARS-CoV-2 infection or an uninfected control (not recorded which). The CDR3 here is CASSKTAGAYNSPLHF. The CDR3 nucleotides read TGTGCCAGCAGCAAAACGGCAGGAGCCTATAATTCACCCCTCCACTTT.